A single sample is the source of the 29 T cell receptor beta chains below, sequenced in a study of blood T cell repertoires in COVID-19 (dated by TCRdb to 2018 to 2021). Library preparation employed the immunoSEQ multiplex PCR assay. The immuneACCESS repertoire file appears here via TCRdb, limited to in-frame rearrangements. These files lack a portion of the clones; in checked studies, under half of the deficit traces to unresolved V genes, and the cause of the others is not known. The sample table lists hundreds of thousands of clones, roughly 89% of them with a count of one. Of the sample, approximately 1.5% falls within the top ten clones. Material for sequencing was peripheral blood. The receptors here all came from a woman aged 25 to 39 with active or convalescent COVID-19.

This clone was seen only a few times. This chain uses TRBV14 with TRBJ1-1; no clear D. V was cut by 0 bases and J by 5 bases, with 13 bases left in between. The germline V gene encodes CDR1 SGHDN and CDR2 FVKESK. The CDR3 loop spans 15 amino acids. The CDR3 region is CASSQEPFGNTEAFF. In DNA, the CDR3 is TGTGCCAGCAGCCAAGAGCCGTTCGGGAATACTGAAGCTTTCTTT.

The V and J genes are TRBV2 and TRBJ1-6, with D perhaps matching TRBD1 (6 bases). The CDR3 has 15 amino acids. The ends were cut back, 2 bases at V and 10 bases at J, with 15 bases in the middle. Germline V gene lookup returns CDR1 SNHLY and CDR2 FYNNEI. The CDR3 protein is CASSENTGNGSPLHF. DNA of the CDR3: TGTGCCAGCAGTGAAAATACAGGGAACGGGTCACCCCTCCACTTT. Full variable domain (remainder filled in from reference TRBV2 and TRBJ1-6): EPEVTQTPSHQVTQMGQEVILRCVPISNHLYFYWYRQILGQKVEFLVSFYNNEISEKSEIFDDQFSVERPDGSNFTLKIRSTKLEDSAMYFCASSENTGNGSPLHFGNGTRLTVT.

For this clone: The sample carries other DNA sequences with the same CDR3. The chain recombines TRBV5-1 with TRBJ2-5, with D possibly TRBD1 on 5 matching bases. This CDR3 region has 15 residues. Trimming cost V 0 bases and J 5 bases, with 14 bases left between them. Germline CDR1 and CDR2: SGHRS and YFSETQ. The CDR3 sequence is CASSLAGRVGETQYF. DNA for the CDR3: TGCGCCAGCAGCTTGGCAGGCAGGGTGGGCGAGACCCAGTACTTC.

This clone was observed a handful of times. V usage is TRBV2 and J usage is TRBJ1-1; D uncertain. The CDR3 totals 12 residues. CDR1 SNHLY and CDR2 FYNNEI come from the germline V gene. V was shortened by 3 bases and J by 6 bases, with 8 bases between the two germline ends. This chain's CDR3 is CASSDYSPEAFF. The CDR3 DNA sequence: TGTGCCAGCAGTGATTATTCCCCTGAAGCTTTCTTT.

This chain joins TRBV7-9 and TRBJ2-1, with 13 bases identical to TRBD2. CDR3 length equals 15 residues. Trimming cost V 0 bases and J 7 bases; bases outside gene matches: 0. Germline values: CDR1 SEHNR, CDR2 FQNEAQ (reference sequence). CDR3 sequence (DNA): TGTGCCAGCAGCTTAGCACTAGCGGGAGGGAATGAGCAGTTCTTC. It encodes CASSLALAGGNEQFF.

The V call is TRBV4-1, the J call TRBJ2-7; TRBD2 aligns across 8 bases. Unmatched junction bases numbered 10, after V lost 2 bases and J lost 4 bases. This CDR3 contains 16 residues. Germline CDR1 reads MGHRA; CDR2 reads YSYEKL. The DNA for the CDR3 is TGCGCCAGCAGCCAACAGAACGGGGGGGCTGGATACGAGCAGTACTTC. The encoded protein is CASSQQNGGAGYEQYF.

Points on this clone: The sample has other DNA sequences that encode this CDR3 too. V and J are TRBV29-1 and TRBJ2-1; D gene ambiguous. Germline lookup yields CDR1 SQVTM and CDR2 ANQGSEA. The germline V and J ends were trimmed by 4 bases and 2 bases, with 6 bases remaining between them. There are 12 residues in the CDR3. CDR3 loop: CSVGQTYNEQFF. DNA of the CDR3: TGCAGCGTTGGGCAGACCTACAATGAGCAGTTCTTC.

The rearrangement links TRBV6-1 to TRBJ1-3; tentatively, D is TRBD1 (6 bases). Trimming took off 1 base at V and 4 bases at J, with 17 bases between the two ends. Germline V gene lookup returns CDR1 MNHNS and CDR2 SASEGT. CDR3 length: 17 residues. In nucleotides, the CDR3 is TGTGCCAGCAGTGAAGGGCAGGGGATAGGGCTCGGAAACACCATATATTTT. Encoded protein: CASSEGQGIGLGNTIYF.

The chain links TRBV14 to TRBJ1-1, with D possibly matching TRBD1 (6 bases). The CDR3 has 11 residues. With 4 bases removed from V and 8 bases from J, the gap between germline ends came to 8 bases. The germline V gene encodes CDR1 SGHDN and CDR2 FVKESK. In nucleotides, the CDR3 is TGTGCCAGCAGCCGGACAGTAGAAGCTTTCTTT. Translation: CASSRTVEAFF. Using reference TRBV14 and TRBJ1-1 for the parts outside the CDR3, the full variable domain is EAGVTQFPSHSVIEKGQTVTLRCDPISGHDNLYWYRRVMGKEIKFLLHFVKESKQDESGMPNNRFLAERTGGTYSTLKVQPAELEDSGVYFCASSRTVEAFFGQGTRLTVV.

This chain uses TRBV5-1 with TRBJ1-1, with D perhaps matching TRBD1 (6 bases). Germline V lookup: CDR1 SGHRS, CDR2 YFSETQ. The CDR3 spans 13 residues. V gave up 4 bases and J gave up 6 bases, with 13 bases separating them. The CDR3 protein is CASSLGQMPEAFF. CDR3 coding DNA: TGCGCCAGCAGCCTTGGACAGATGCCTGAAGCTTTCTTT.

CDR3 in DNA: TGCAGCGTGTCCAACAGGGAAAACTATGGCTACACCTTC. Its translation is CSVSNRENYGYTF. The chain employs TRBV29-1 and TRBJ1-2, with D possibly matching TRBD1 (6 bases). The length of the CDR3 is 13 residues. Trimming pared 6 bases from V and 2 bases from J, leaving 13 bases between. Germline CDR1 and CDR2: SQVTM and ANQGSEA.

The chain couples TRBV19 to TRBJ2-5; TRBD2 matches 7 bases. The V gene's germline CDR1 is LNHDA and CDR2 SQIVND (reference sequence). CDR3 length: 15 residues. Germline trimming cut 6 bases from V and 3 bases from J; bases unmatched to any gene: 10. The CDR3 nucleotides are TGTGCCAGTAGCCCAAGGTTGGGAGGGAAAGAGACCCAGTACTTC. This gives the protein CASSPRLGGKETQYF.

This sequence joins TRBV5-5 and TRBJ2-7, with D possibly being TRBD2 (5 bases). Germline lookup yields CDR1 SGHKS and CDR2 YYEKEE (reference sequence). This CDR3 is 13 amino acids long. Trimming cost V 3 bases and J 12 bases, with 19 bases left between them. The CDR3 spells CASSSSGQTEGYF. The CDR3 region has the DNA TGTGCCAGCAGCTCGTCTGGCCAGACCGAGGGGTACTTC.

In its sample, this clone was seen once. J is TRBJ2-5 and V is TRBV6-1; 8 nucleotides match TRBD2. The trim removed 1 base at V and 5 bases at J, leaving 6 bases unmatched. The germline V gene encodes CDR1 MNHNS and CDR2 SASEGT. The CDR3 is 15 amino acids. The CDR3 loop reads CASSEVDGGAETQYF. In nucleotides, the CDR3 is TGTGCCAGCAGTGAAGTGGACGGGGGGGCGGAGACCCAGTACTTC.

The chain links TRBV19 to TRBJ1-5, with a tentative D call TRBD1 (6 bases). The CDR3 sequence is 13 residues long. CDR1 is LNHDA, CDR2 SQIVND, per germline (reference sequence). Deletions cut 4 bases from V and 7 bases from J, with 11 bases between. CDR3 coding DNA: TGTGCCAGTAGTACGACAGGTGAGCAGCCCCAGCATTTT. Translating it yields CASSTTGEQPQHF.

The chain recombines TRBV4-1 with TRBJ2-7, with TRBD1 as a possible D gene (5 bases). The CDR3 extends over 14 amino acids. V lost 4 bases and J 1 base, leaving 11 bases between the germline ends. Germline values: CDR1 MGHRA, CDR2 YSYEKL. CDR3 region: CASSPGSGSYEQYF. CDR3 in DNA: TGCGCCAGCAGCCCAGGGTCAGGATCCTACGAGCAGTACTTC.

This sequence joins TRBV30 and TRBJ1-1; TRBD1 is a possible D gene (5 bases). The V gene lost 2 bases and the J gene lost 4 bases, with 14 bases spanning the gap. CDR1 and CDR2 from the germline V gene are GTSNPN and SVGIG (reference sequence). CDR3 length: 14 residues. The CDR3 sequence is CAWSRGGVLTEAFF. CDR3 coding DNA: TGTGCCTGGAGTCGGGGGGGAGTCCTCACTGAAGCTTTCTTT. The full variable domain, rest sourced from reference TRBV30 and TRBJ1-1, is SQTIHQWPATLVQPVGSPLSLECTVEGTSNPNLYWYRQAAGRGLQLLFYSVGIGQISSEVPQNLSASRPQDRQFILSSKKLLLSDSGFYLCAWSRGGVLTEAFFGQGTRLTVV.

V usage is TRBV4-1 and J usage is TRBJ2-7; a possible D gene is TRBD1 (6 bases). Germline-derived CDR1 and CDR2 are MGHRA and YSYEKL. This CDR3 comprises 14 residues. V was clipped by 3 bases and J by 4 bases, with 13 bases between them. CDR3 nucleotides: TGCGCCAGCAGCCAGCTCAGGGGAAATTACGAGCAGTACTTC. It encodes CASSQLRGNYEQYF.

This sequence joins TRBV27 and TRBJ1-6; D uncertain. The CDR3 covers 21 residues. V was clipped by 1 base and J by 0 bases, with 22 bases between them. Germline V gene lookup returns CDR1 MNHEY and CDR2 SMNVEV (reference sequence). In nucleotides, the CDR3 is TGTGCCAGCAGTTTATATGTGGTGGGCAAAGTCTTAAGCTCCTATAATTCACCCCTCCACTTT. Its translation is CASSLYVVGKVLSSYNSPLHF.

This clone was seen a handful of times. V and J are TRBV5-1 and TRBJ1-6; the match to TRBD1 covers 7 bases. CDR3 length: 15 residues. J was trimmed by 7 bases and V by 0 bases; bases with no gene match: 4. In germline, CDR1 is SGHRS, CDR2 YFSETQ. CDR3 region: CASSLEGAANSPLHF. CDR3 nucleotides: TGCGCCAGCAGCTTGGAGGGGGCAGCCAATTCACCCCTCCACTTT.

This sequence joins TRBV5-1 and TRBJ1-2, with 9 bases that match TRBD1. The CDR3 totals 14 residues. Per the germline V gene, CDR1 is SGHRS and CDR2 is YFSETQ. Trimming removed 4 bases from V and 8 bases from J; junction bases left unmatched: 9. As DNA, the CDR3 is TGCGCCAGCAGCGCATTACAGGGGGCGGAGGGCTACACCTTC. This gives the protein CASSALQGAEGYTF.

J is TRBJ2-5 and V is TRBV5-6; weak D call: TRBD1 (5 bases). Germline CDR1 SGHDT, CDR2 YYEEEE. This CDR3 comprises 14 residues. Trimming pared 0 bases from V and 1 base from J, leaving 7 bases between. The CDR3 reads CASSLATVQETQYF. The CDR3 nucleotides are TGTGCCAGCAGCTTGGCGACAGTCCAAGAGACCCAGTACTTC.

This clone was detected a few times. The chain has TRBV14 and TRBJ1-1; D is possibly TRBD1 (5 bases). This CDR3 contains 15 residues. The germline gives CDR1 SGHDN, CDR2 FVKESK. Deletions cut 0 bases from V and 7 bases from J, with 15 bases between. In DNA, the CDR3 is TGTGCCAGCAGCCAAGATCGGCCTGGGCAGGGTGAAGCTTTCTTT. It specifies CASSQDRPGQGEAFF.

V is TRBV6-1 and J is TRBJ2-2; 9 bases fit TRBD2. The CDR3 extends over 16 amino acids. J lost 5 bases, V lost 1 base, and 5 bases had no gene match. The germline V gene encodes CDR1 MNHNS and CDR2 SASEGT. CDR3 sequence: CASSEVGGGGTGELFF. CDR3 sequence (DNA): TGTGCCAGCAGTGAAGTTGGCGGGGGGGGGACCGGGGAGCTGTTTTTT.

The V call is TRBV6-4, the J call TRBJ2-5; 8 bases align to TRBD1. Germline CDR1 and CDR2: MRHNA and SNTAGT. The junction had 11 bases not matched to a gene; V was cut back by 3 bases and J by 5 bases. The CDR3 is made up of 16 amino acids. The CDR3 DNA reads as TGTGCCAGCAGTGAGTCAGCAGGGGGCGCGGGGGAGACCCAGTACTTC. Amino acid sequence: CASSESAGGAGETQYF.

This clone was found a few times. Here the CDR3 reads CATSLQGISSDTQYF. CDR3 DNA: TGTGCCACCAGCCTACAGGGGATTTCATCAGATACGCAGTATTTT. V and J are TRBV15 and TRBJ2-3, with 7 bases matching TRBD1. The CDR3 has 15 amino acids. Germline V gene sequence: CDR1 LNHNV, CDR2 YYDKDF (reference sequence). The trim removed 5 bases at V and 4 bases at J, leaving 9 bases unmatched.

The genes are TRBV5-1 and TRBJ1-2; D is unresolved. The CDR3 contains 15 residues. The V end lost 0 bases, the J end lost 6 bases, and 15 bases lay between the germline ends. Germline V gene lookup returns CDR1 SGHRS and CDR2 YFSETQ. The CDR3 DNA reads TGCGCCAGCAGCTTGGATGGGCGCGATGCAAATGGCTACACCTTC. Translating it yields CASSLDGRDANGYTF.

The chain recombines TRBV5-1 with TRBJ2-7; the match to TRBD1 covers 7 bases. J gave up 3 bases and V 5 bases, and 5 bases lay outside the gene matches. CDR1 and CDR2 (germline): SGHRS, YFSETQ. The CDR3 runs to 13 residues. For the CDR3, the DNA is TGCGCCAGCAGAAGACAGGGAAACTACGAGCAGTACTTC. It codes for CASRRQGNYEQYF.

V usage is TRBV15 and J usage is TRBJ2-1, with D perhaps matching TRBD2 (6 bases). In germline, CDR1 is LNHNV, CDR2 YYDKDF (reference sequence). Trimming took 0 bases from V and 0 from J, leaving 15 bases between them. The CDR3 consists of 18 residues. The DNA for the CDR3 is TGTGCCACCAGCAGAGATCAGGACTACCTTCGCTCCTACAATGAGCAGTTCTTC. This codes for CATSRDQDYLRSYNEQFF.